A single sample is the source of the 25 T cell receptor beta chains below, sequenced in a study of blood T cells in healthy people across ages. Then a second PCR, running roughly 7 to 11 cycles, was carried out with a sample-barcoded 5' primer and a J-beta primer mix. TCRdb redid the calling of the 5' RACE reads with MiXCR, one entry per CDR3 protein. The sample holds some 1.4 million distinct CDR3 sequences, roughly 45% seen once. The sequenced sample consisted of blood. The receptors were gathered from a woman aged 18-29 years in good health.

The chain joins TRBV4-2 to TRBJ2-3; no definite D call. Germline lookup yields CDR1 LGHNA and CDR2 YNFKEQ. The germline V and J ends were trimmed by 3 bases and 2 bases, with 15 bases remaining between them. This CDR3 spans 16 amino acids. The CDR3 DNA reads as TGTGCCAGCAGCCAGGTCGGTGAACGTAACACAGATACGCAGTATTTT. Amino acid sequence: CASSQVGERNTDTQYF.

In this sample, this clonotype turned up a few times. In DNA form, the CDR3 reads TGCGCCAGCAGCTTGGGGTGGACACATAGCTCCTACAATGAGCAGTTCTTC. Its translation: CASSLGWTHSSYNEQFF. The chain joins TRBV5-1 to TRBJ2-1; D is possibly TRBD1 (5 bases). Trimming removed 0 bases at V and 0 bases at J, with 13 bases between. This CDR3 has 17 amino acids. Germline CDR1 reads SGHRS; CDR2 reads YFSETQ.

The V and J genes are TRBV11-2 and TRBJ2-7, with D perhaps matching TRBD1 (5 bases). Germline CDR1 is SGHAT and CDR2 is FQNNGV. CDR3 length: 14 residues. The V and J ends lost 1 base and 2 bases respectively, with 9 bases between them. CDR3: CASSLGSTAYEQYF. The CDR3 DNA follows: TGTGCCAGCAGCTTAGGTTCGACAGCCTACGAGCAGTACTTC. The entire variable domain, with the rest obtained from reference TRBV11-2 and TRBJ2-7, is as follows: EAGVAQSPRYKIIEKRQSVAFWCNPISGHATLYWYQQILGQGPKLLIQFQNNGVVDDSQLPKDRFSAERLKGVDSTLKIQPAKLEDSAVYLCASSLGSTAYEQYFGPGTRLTVT.

Here the CDR3 reads CASSSRLATETQYF. As DNA, the CDR3 is TGTGCCAGCAGTTCCCGACTAGCGACGGAGACCCAGTACTTC. The chain recombines TRBV28 with TRBJ2-5; 8 positions match TRBD2. This CDR3 region has 14 residues. Germline loops: CDR1 MDHEN, CDR2 SYDVKM. Unmatched junction bases numbered 6, after V lost 4 bases and J lost 5 bases.

This chain links TRBV4-1 with TRBJ1-5; the D is unclear. Germline V gene lookup returns CDR1 MGHRA and CDR2 YSYEKL. Between the trimmed V and J ends, which lost 3 bases and 9 bases, there was a span of 12 bases. There are 13 residues in the CDR3. The CDR3 is CASSHTPARPQHF. CDR3 in DNA: TGCGCCAGCAGCCATACCCCCGCGCGGCCCCAGCATTTT.

The chain uses TRBV6-4 and TRBJ2-7; the D gene is possibly TRBD2 (6 bases). Germline V gives CDR1 MRHNA, CDR2 SNTAGT. CDR3 size: 13 residues. V lost 8 bases, J lost 8 bases, and 19 bases lay in between. The CDR3 region has the DNA TGTGCCAGCTCACTAGCTGGGGCTGGGAAGCAGTACTTC. Translation gives CASSLAGAGKQYF.

This clonotype has just a few counts. The chain employs TRBV10-3 and TRBJ2-3; D tentatively fits TRBD1 or TRBD2 (5 bases each). This CDR3 has 13 residues. V was clipped by 11 bases and J by 2 bases, with 14 bases between them. CDR1 and CDR2 from the germline V gene are ENHRY and SYGVKD. Here the CDR3 DNA reads TGTGCCTACAGAGGGGATAACACAGATACGCAGTATTTT. Translating it yields CAYRGDNTDTQYF.

The chain couples TRBV7-2 to TRBJ1-2; D not certain. Germline values: CDR1 SGHTA, CDR2 FQGNSA. CDR3 size: 15 residues. V shed 5 bases and J shed 7 bases, with 20 bases lying between them. CDR3 coding DNA: TGTGCCAGCAGCCTTCCAGGACCCGGGGTGCCTGGCTACACCTTC. Amino acid sequence: CASSLPGPGVPGYTF.

The chain has TRBV29-1 and TRBJ2-5; no firm D call. The CDR3 runs 14 residues. Trimming pared 2 bases from V and 3 bases from J, leaving 13 bases between. Germline assignment: CDR1 SQVTM and CDR2 ANQGSEA. Here the CDR3 reads CSVETAAQKETQYF. CDR3 DNA: TGCAGCGTTGAAACGGCGGCACAAAAAGAGACCCAGTACTTC.

The chain carries TRBV11-2 and TRBJ2-5; D gene ambiguous. V was pared by 5 bases and J by 0 bases, with 13 bases between. This CDR3 has 15 residues. Per germline, CDR1 SGHAT and CDR2 FQNNGV. Written as DNA, the CDR3 is TGTGCCAGCAGCGGCTTGGGTTGGTACCAAGAGACCCAGTACTTC. Translation gives CASSGLGWYQETQYF.

This clonotype was found a few times. The chain has TRBV6-2 or TRBV6-3 and TRBJ2-3, with TRBD1 matching 7 bases. Germline V gene sequence: CDR1 MNHEY, CDR2 SVGEGT. V was clipped by 2 bases and J by 5 bases; unmatched bases: 13. This CDR3 comprises 17 residues. The DNA for the CDR3 is TGTGCCAGCAGTTACCCCACAAACAGGGGTTCGAGAGATACGCAGTATTTT. Protein sequence: CASSYPTNRGSRDTQYF.

CDR3 loop: CASSLTGGSGQPQHF. CDR3 coding DNA: TGTGCCAGCAGTTTAACAGGGGGCTCAGGTCAGCCCCAGCATTTT. The chain uses TRBV12-3 or TRBV12-4 and TRBJ1-5; 9 bases line up with TRBD1. There are 15 residues in the CDR3. Trimming took 2 bases from V and 6 from J; bases not matched to a gene: 5.

The V gene is TRBV13, the J gene TRBJ1-1; perhaps TRBD1 as D (5 bases). This CDR3 has 13 amino acids. Germline V lookup: CDR1 PRHDT, CDR2 FYEKMQ (reference sequence). V lost 3 bases to trimming and J lost 12 bases, with 17 bases between them. The CDR3 loop is CASSFRDSGITFF. The CDR3 coding sequence is TGTGCCAGCAGCTTCCGGGACTCCGGGATAACTTTCTTT.

The gene calls are TRBV24-1 and TRBJ2-5; D remains unclear. CDR1 KGHDR and CDR2 SFDVKD come from the germline V gene. The V gene lost 7 bases and the J gene lost 3 bases, with 14 bases spanning the gap. This CDR3 spans 14 amino acids. The CDR3 coding sequence is TGTGCCACCAGCCCGGCAGATTCAAAAGAGACCCAGTACTTC. As protein: CATSPADSKETQYF.

The V and J genes are TRBV7-9 and TRBJ2-1, with D tentatively TRBD2 (5 bases). Trimming pared 5 bases from V and 5 bases from J, leaving 19 bases between. The length of the CDR3 is 16 residues. Germline assignment: CDR1 SEHNR and CDR2 FQNEAQ (reference sequence). CDR3 sequence reads: CASSPAHRETDNEQFF. CDR3 coding DNA: TGTGCCAGCAGCCCCGCCCATAGGGAGACGGACAATGAGCAGTTCTTC.

In this sample, this clonotype turned up a few times. V gene TRBV2 combines with J gene TRBJ2-7, with D maybe TRBD2 (7 bases). Trimming took off 2 bases at V and 3 bases at J, with 14 bases between the two ends. From germline, CDR1 is SNHLY and CDR2 FYNNEI. CDR3 length: 15 residues. CDR3 sequence reads: CASSEPGGHIYEQYF. CDR3 nucleotide sequence: TGTGCCAGCAGTGAACCGGGGGGACATATCTACGAGCAGTACTTC.

The chain employs TRBV4-1 and TRBJ1-2; 8 bases align to TRBD1. Germline CDR1 reads MGHRA; CDR2 reads YSYEKL. The CDR3 runs 14 residues. Trimming removed 2 bases from V and 6 bases from J; junction bases left unmatched: 5. DNA for the CDR3: TGCGCCAGCAGCCAACCCAGGACAGGGAATGGCTACACCTTC. Its translation: CASSQPRTGNGYTF.

Concerning this clonotype: The germline gene is not matched at one end of the junction; a read error may be the cause. This rearrangement joins TRBV11-2 to TRBJ2-7; D is possibly TRBD1 (6 bases). This CDR3 has 14 amino acids. Germline V gene sequence: CDR1 SGHAT, CDR2 FQNNGV. The DNA for the CDR3 is TGTGCTAGCAGCGTAAATACAGGGATCTACGAGCAGTACTTC. Protein product: CASSVNTGIYEQYF.

This clonotype was seen more than once but under ten times. This sequence joins TRBV12-3 or TRBV12-4 and TRBJ1-2, with TRBD1 matching 9 bases. CDR3 length: 14 amino acids. The V gene end was trimmed by 6 bases and the J gene end by 2 bases; junction bases not matched to a gene: 4. CDR3 DNA sequence: TGTGCCAGCAGGGGACAGGGTCAAAACTATGGCTACACCTTC. Amino acids: CASRGQGQNYGYTF.

This chain links TRBV6-6 with TRBJ1-2; tentatively, D is TRBD1 (5 bases). The CDR3 spans 14 residues. The V gene's germline CDR1 is MNHNY and CDR2 SVGAGI (reference sequence). The V gene lost 2 bases and the J gene lost 0 bases, with 7 bases spanning the gap. The CDR3 reads CASSYQGANYGYTF. The CDR3 nucleotides read TGTGCCAGCAGTTACCAGGGAGCTAACTATGGCTACACCTTC.

This clonotype was observed a handful of times. V usage is TRBV29-1 and J usage is TRBJ2-7; D not certain. The better agreement between TRBJ2-5 and the DNA end casts doubt on the J call. The CDR3 loop spans 12 amino acids. The germline V gene encodes CDR1 SQVTM and CDR2 ANQGSEA. CDR3 DNA: TGCAGCGTTGTAAGTGGGAAAGAGACCCAGTACTTC. Protein sequence: CSVVSGKETQYF.

V usage is TRBV13 and J usage is TRBJ1-5; D call uncertain. The CDR3 has 16 amino acids. Trimming pared 3 bases from V and 1 base from J, leaving 13 bases between. CDR1 PRHDT and CDR2 FYEKMQ come from the germline V gene (reference sequence). The CDR3 sequence: CASSLGGTSSNQPQHF. In DNA, the CDR3 is TGTGCCAGCAGCTTGGGAGGAACTTCGAGCAATCAGCCCCAGCATTTT.

This clonotype was seen at least ten times. The V and J genes are TRBV7-8 and TRBJ2-3; 9 bases line up with TRBD2. This CDR3 has 15 amino acids. CDR1 SGHVS and CDR2 FQNEAQ come from the germline V gene. The V segment lost 5 bases and the J segment 5 bases; nucleotides outside the gene matches: 8. The CDR3 DNA reads TGTGCCAGCAGCCCGCGGCAGCGGGAGGTAGATACGCAGTATTTT. Its protein product is CASSPRQREVDTQYF.

The chain recombines TRBV10-3 with TRBJ2-3; 8 nucleotides match TRBD1. Germline trimming cut 2 bases from V and 0 bases from J; bases unmatched to any gene: 4. Germline V lookup: CDR1 ENHRY, CDR2 SYGVKD. This CDR3 comprises 16 residues. The CDR3 nucleotides are TGTGCCATCAGTGAGCAGGGGGCTTTAAGCACAGATACGCAGTATTTT. Encoded protein: CAISEQGALSTDTQYF.

This clonotype was seen a few times. The chain is built from TRBV5-1 and TRBJ2-3; a weak D match, TRBD2 (5 bases). The germline V and J ends were trimmed by 0 bases and 4 bases, with 9 bases remaining between them. Germline loops: CDR1 SGHRS, CDR2 YFSETQ. The CDR3 is made up of 14 amino acids. CDR3 coding DNA: TGCGCCAGCAGCTTGGGGATGGGAGCAGATACGCAGTATTTT. It is translated as CASSLGMGADTQYF.